Listed below are T cell receptor beta chains from one sample, sequenced in a study of cytomegalovirus exposure and HLA in healthy donors. Method: immunoSEQ multiplex PCR; TCRdb's copy keeps in-frame clones and lacks some. The repertoire holds some 120,000 clones, with around 80% as singletons. Sequencing used PBMCs. Every receptor here comes from a man younger than 40 in good health and CMV-seropositive. The CDR3 runs from the conserved cysteine through the conserved F or W. Each record gives: J gene, clone size, D gene, V gene, CDR3 protein, CDR3 DNA. A D gene is named only where the DNA matches it firmly. Rows may omit the clone size; those that give it use once, few, many or a size class.

>TRBJ2-1|NA|NA|TRBV4-3
CASSQAARAYNEQFF
TGCGCCAGCAGCCAAGCTGCCAGGGCCTACAATGAGCAGTTCTTC
>TRBJ2-2|once|NA|TRBV27
CASSLVPGHTGELFF
TGTGCCAGCAGTTTAGTTCCAGGGCACACCGGGGAGCTGTTTTTT
>TRBJ1-4|once|NA|TRBV2
CASRDPGLSNEKLFF
TGTGCCAGCAGGGACCCGGGACTCTCCAATGAAAAACTGTTTTTT
>TRBJ2-6|once|NA|TRBV4-2
CASSQDGAAGANVLTF
TGTGCCAGCAGCCAAGATGGGGCCGCTGGGGCCAACGTCCTGACTTTC
>TRBJ2-6|NA|TRBD1|TRBV5-1
CASSIGQGPGANVLTF
TGCGCCAGCAGCATAGGACAGGGCCCTGGGGCCAACGTCCTGACTTTC
>TRBJ2-7|few|TRBD2|TRBV5-1
CASSGVEVAGGSEQYF
TGCGCCAGCAGCGGGGTTGAGGTGGCGGGAGGAAGCGAGCAGTACTTC
>TRBJ1-1|NA|TRBD1|TRBV2
CASSARTGGTEAFF
TGTGCCAGCAGTGCCAGGACAGGGGGGACTGAAGCTTTCTTT
>TRBJ2-2|few|TRBD1|TRBV27
CASSDLGQWVTGELFF
TGTGCCAGCAGCGACCTGGGACAGTGGGTCACCGGGGAGCTGTTTTTT
>TRBJ1-2|NA|TRBD1|TRBV10-3
CASGQATYGYTF
TGTGCCAGCGGACAGGCCACCTATGGCTACACCTTC
>TRBJ2-5|NA|TRBD1|TRBV29-1
CSVKDSSNRGETQYF
TGCAGCGTTAAAGATTCTTCGAACAGGGGAGAGACCCAGTACTTC
>TRBJ1-2|NA|NA|TRBV21-1
CASSKGGPLWGYTF
TGTGCCAGCAGCAAAGGGGGCCCCCTTTGGGGCTACACCTTC
>TRBJ1-2|NA|TRBD1|TRBV19
CASSMGQLYGYTF
TGTGCCAGTAGCATGGGACAGCTCTATGGCTACACCTTC
>TRBJ1-1|NA|NA|TRBV27
CASKKRGGANTEAFF
TGTGCCAGCAAAAAGCGGGGAGGGGCGAACACTGAAGCTTTCTTT
>TRBJ2-7|once|NA|TRBV27
CASSLFPTVDVYF
TGTGCCAGCAGTTTATTCCCCACAGTCGACGTTTACTTC
>TRBJ1-1|NA|TRBD1|TRBV6-5
CASSPDRRGEAFF
TGTGCCAGCAGTCCGGACAGGAGGGGAGAAGCTTTCTTT
>TRBJ2-2|NA|TRBD1|TRBV18
CASSPTQGANTGELFF
TGTGCCAGCTCACCCACGCAGGGGGCCAACACCGGGGAGCTGTTTTTT
>TRBJ1-1|NA|TRBD1|TRBV5-1
CASSTGTGGQTFF
TGCGCCAGCAGCACCGGGACAGGGGGCCAAACTTTCTTT
>TRBJ2-2|NA|TRBD2|TRBV5-8
CASSSGLANTGELFF
TGTGCCAGCAGCTCGGGACTAGCGAACACCGGGGAGCTGTTTTTT
>TRBJ2-7|NA|NA|TRBV4-3
CASSQALSEYEQYF
TGCGCCAGCAGCCAAGCGCTTAGCGAGTACGAGCAGTACTTC
>TRBJ1-2|NA|NA|TRBV5-6
CASSFVTGGNYGYTF
TGTGCCAGCAGTTTCGTAACGGGGGGGAACTATGGCTACACCTTC
>TRBJ2-1|NA|NA|TRBV4-3
CASSQGLGAGAFGNEQFF
TGCGCCAGCAGCCAAGGCCTTGGGGCGGGGGCTTTTGGGAATGAGCAGTTCTTC
>TRBJ2-7|NA|TRBD1|TRBV6-4
CASSWTGGDYEQYF
TGTGCCAGCAGCTGGACAGGGGGGGACTACGAGCAGTACTTC
>TRBJ1-2|NA|TRBD1|TRBV23-1
CASSRRQGVYLNYGYTF
TGCGCCAGCAGTCGCCGACAGGGGGTCTATCTCAACTATGGCTACACCTTC
>TRBJ1-1|NA|NA|TRBV9
CASSVDPGVNTEAFF
TGTGCCAGCAGCGTAGACCCAGGGGTGAACACTGAAGCTTTCTTT
>TRBJ2-5|NA|NA|TRBV21-1
CASSKEAAGEAETQYF
TGTGCCAGCAGCAAAGAAGCAGCGGGAGAGGCCGAGACCCAGTACTTC
>TRBJ2-2|NA|NA|TRBV7-8
CASSFVLRTGELFF
TGTGCCAGCAGCTTTGTCCTACGGACAGGGGAGCTGTTTTTT
>TRBJ2-5|NA|TRBD2|TRBV28
CASSLAPGAGGETQYF
TGTGCCAGCAGTTTGGCCCCGGGGGCGGGAGGGGAGACCCAGTACTTC
>TRBJ2-1|NA|TRBD2|TRBV28
CATEGSSGRYNEQFF
TGTGCCACCGAGGGGTCTAGCGGGAGGTACAATGAGCAGTTCTTC
>TRBJ2-3|NA|NA|TRBV27
CASSLQDTQYF
TGTGCCAGCAGTTTACAAGATACGCAGTATTTT
>TRBJ2-1|NA|TRBD2|TRBV27
CASFGGSSYNEQFF
TGTGCCAGCTTCGGCGGGAGCTCCTACAATGAGCAGTTCTTC
>TRBJ1-2|NA|TRBD1|TRBV5-1
CASSWTGGDYGYTF
TGCGCCAGCAGCTGGACAGGGGGGGACTATGGCTACACCTTC
>TRBJ1-1|NA|TRBD1|TRBV6-1
CASSQSRTGATEAFF
TGTGCCAGCAGTCAGTCGAGGACAGGGGCCACTGAAGCTTTCTTT
>TRBJ2-3|NA|TRBD2|TRBV5-5
CASSFNLLAADPDTQYF
TGTGCCAGCAGCTTCAACCTACTAGCGGCTGATCCAGATACGCAGTATTTT
>TRBJ2-3|NA|TRBD2|TRBV27
CASSFTSGFSDTQYF
TGTGCCAGCAGTTTTACTAGCGGGTTCTCAGATACGCAGTATTTT
>TRBJ2-1|NA|NA|TRBV4-1
CASSQARGEQFF
TGCGCCAGCAGCCAAGCGAGGGGGGAGCAGTTCTTC
>TRBJ1-1|NA|NA|TRBV7-2
CASLGDTRRTEAFF
TGTGCCAGCTTAGGGGACACGCGAAGGACTGAAGCTTTCTTT
>TRBJ2-5|NA|NA|TRBV5-1
CASSFWEAETQYF
TGCGCCAGCAGCTTCTGGGAGGCGGAGACCCAGTACTTC
>TRBJ1-3|NA|NA|TRBV5-4
CASSPSRRGDTIYF
TGTGCCAGCAGCCCATCCAGAAGGGGTGACACCATATATTTT
>TRBJ2-7|NA|NA|TRBV5-6
CASSFGGNSYEQYF
TGTGCCAGCAGCTTCGGAGGGAACTCCTACGAGCAGTACTTC
>TRBJ2-5|NA|NA|TRBV23-1
CASSYRSHQETQYF
TGCGCCAGCAGTTACCGGTCCCACCAAGAGACCCAGTACTTC
>TRBJ2-7|once|TRBD1|TRBV4-3
CASSPGTGSYEQYF
TGCGCCAGCAGCCCGGGGACAGGGAGCTACGAGCAGTACTTC
>TRBJ2-1|NA|TRBD2|TRBV27
CASSSGLAGKFEQFF
TGTGCCAGCAGTTCCGGACTAGCGGGAAAGTTTGAGCAGTTCTTC
>TRBJ2-3|NA|NA|TRBV27
CASGGAGVDTQYF
TGTGCCAGTGGCGGGGCAGGCGTGGATACGCAGTATTTT
>TRBJ1-3|NA|NA|TRBV16
CASTQAGGSGNTIYF
TGTGCCAGCACCCAAGCGGGGGGATCTGGAAACACCATATATTTT
>TRBJ1-1|NA|NA|TRBV23-1
CASSRAGGILTEAFF
TGCGCCAGCAGCCGGGCGGGAGGTATTCTCACTGAAGCTTTCTTT